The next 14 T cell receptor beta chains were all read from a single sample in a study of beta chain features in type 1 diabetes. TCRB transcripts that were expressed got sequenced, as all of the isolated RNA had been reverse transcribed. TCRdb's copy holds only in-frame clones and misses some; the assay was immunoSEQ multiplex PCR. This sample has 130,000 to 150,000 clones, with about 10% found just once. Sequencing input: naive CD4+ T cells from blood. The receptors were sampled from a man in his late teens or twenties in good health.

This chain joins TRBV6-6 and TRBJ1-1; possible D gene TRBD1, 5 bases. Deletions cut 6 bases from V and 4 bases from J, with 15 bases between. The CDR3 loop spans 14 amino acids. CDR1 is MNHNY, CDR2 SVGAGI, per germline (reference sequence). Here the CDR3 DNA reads TGTGCCAGCAGACCTAACTTGGGGGGCACTGAAGCTTTCTTT. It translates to CASRPNLGGTEAFF.

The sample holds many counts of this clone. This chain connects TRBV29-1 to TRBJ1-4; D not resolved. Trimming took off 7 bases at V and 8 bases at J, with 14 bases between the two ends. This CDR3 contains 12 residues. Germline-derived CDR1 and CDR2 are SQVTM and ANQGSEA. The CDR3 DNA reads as TGCAGCGCCGAGGCGGGAGAGGAAAAACTGTTTTTT. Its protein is CSAEAGEEKLFF.

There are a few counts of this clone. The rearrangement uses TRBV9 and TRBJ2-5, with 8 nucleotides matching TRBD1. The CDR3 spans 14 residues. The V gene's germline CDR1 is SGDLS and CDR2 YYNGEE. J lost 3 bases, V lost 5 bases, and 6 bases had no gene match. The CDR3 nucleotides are TGTGCCAGCAGTGCATCAGGGGGCAAAGAGACCCAGTACTTC. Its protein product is CASSASGGKETQYF.

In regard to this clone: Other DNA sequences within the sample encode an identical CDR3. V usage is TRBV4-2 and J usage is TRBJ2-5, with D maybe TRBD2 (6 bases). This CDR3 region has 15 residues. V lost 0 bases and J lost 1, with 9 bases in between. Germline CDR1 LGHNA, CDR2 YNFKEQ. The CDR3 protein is CASSQDRGFQETQYF. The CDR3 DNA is TGTGCCAGCAGCCAAGATCGGGGGTTCCAAGAGACCCAGTACTTC.

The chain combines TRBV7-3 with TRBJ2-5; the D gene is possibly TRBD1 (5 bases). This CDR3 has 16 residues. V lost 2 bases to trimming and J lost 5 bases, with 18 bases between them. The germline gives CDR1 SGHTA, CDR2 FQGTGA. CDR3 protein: CASSLASTGRLETQYF. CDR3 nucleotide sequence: TGTGCCAGCAGCTTAGCATCTACAGGACGTTTGGAGACCCAGTACTTC.

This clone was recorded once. The CDR3, as DNA: TGTGCCAGCATCACGGGGGAGGGCACTGAAGCTTTCTTT. Protein sequence: CASITGEGTEAFF. The J gene is TRBJ1-1, the V gene TRBV6-1; TRBD1 is a possible D gene (5 bases). The CDR3 extends over 13 amino acids. Trimming took off 7 bases at V and 4 bases at J, with 13 bases between the two ends. The V gene's germline CDR1 is MNHNS and CDR2 SASEGT.

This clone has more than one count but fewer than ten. The CDR3 region is CASSQDLRRPQHF. CDR3 sequence (DNA): TGTGCCAGCAGCCAAGATCTCCGGAGGCCCCAGCATTTT. The chain joins TRBV4-2 to TRBJ1-5; D gene uncertain. CDR3 length: 13 residues. V was clipped by 0 bases and J by 9 bases, with 9 bases between them. Germline V gene sequence: CDR1 LGHNA, CDR2 YNFKEQ.

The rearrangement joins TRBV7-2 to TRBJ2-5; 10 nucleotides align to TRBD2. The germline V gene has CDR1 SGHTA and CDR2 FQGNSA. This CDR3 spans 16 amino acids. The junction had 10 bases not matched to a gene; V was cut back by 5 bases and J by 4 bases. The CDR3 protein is CASSPTRLAGGETQYF. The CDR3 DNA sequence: TGTGCCAGCAGCCCGACGAGACTAGCGGGTGGAGAGACCCAGTACTTC. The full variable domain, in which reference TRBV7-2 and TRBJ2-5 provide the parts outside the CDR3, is GAGVSQSPSNKVTEKGKDVELRCDPISGHTALYWYRQSLGQGLEFLIYFQGNSAPDKSGLPSDRFSAERTGGSVSTLTIQRTQQEDSAVYLCASSPTRLAGGETQYFGPGTRLLVL.

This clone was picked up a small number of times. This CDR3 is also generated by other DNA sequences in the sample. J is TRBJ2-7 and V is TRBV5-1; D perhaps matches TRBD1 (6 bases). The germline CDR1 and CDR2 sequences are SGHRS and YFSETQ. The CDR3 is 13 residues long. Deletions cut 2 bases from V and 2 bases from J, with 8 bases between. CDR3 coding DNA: TGCGCCAGCAGCTTAGAGGGGGCCTACGAGCAGTACTTC. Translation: CASSLEGAYEQYF.

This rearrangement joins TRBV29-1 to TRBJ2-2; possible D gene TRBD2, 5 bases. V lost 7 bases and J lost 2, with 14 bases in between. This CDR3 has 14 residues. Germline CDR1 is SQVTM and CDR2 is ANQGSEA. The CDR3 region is CSARENRNTGELFF. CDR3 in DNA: TGCAGCGCTAGGGAGAATCGAAACACCGGGGAGCTGTTTTTT.

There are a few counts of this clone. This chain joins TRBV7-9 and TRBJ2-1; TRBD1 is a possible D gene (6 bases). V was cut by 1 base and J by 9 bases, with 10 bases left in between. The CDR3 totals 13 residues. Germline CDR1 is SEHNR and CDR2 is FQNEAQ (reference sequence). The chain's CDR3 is CASSLDGGGEQFF. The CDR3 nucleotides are TGTGCCAGCAGCTTAGATGGGGGCGGTGAGCAGTTCTTC.

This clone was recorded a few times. The CDR3, as DNA: TGTGCCAGCAGCCGCGATGAAATTAGCACAGATACGCAGTATTTT. Protein: CASSRDEISTDTQYF. The J gene is TRBJ2-3, the V gene TRBV27; D gene unclear. The CDR3 consists of 15 residues. The ends were cut back, 6 bases at V and 0 bases at J, with 13 bases in the middle. Germline lookup yields CDR1 MNHEY and CDR2 SMNVEV (reference sequence).

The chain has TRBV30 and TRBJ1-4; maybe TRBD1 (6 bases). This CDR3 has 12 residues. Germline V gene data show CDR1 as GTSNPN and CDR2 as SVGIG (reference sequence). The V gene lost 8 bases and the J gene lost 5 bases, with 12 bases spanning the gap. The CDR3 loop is CARRGPNEKLFF. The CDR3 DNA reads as TGTGCCAGGCGGGGGCCGAATGAAAAACTGTTTTTT.

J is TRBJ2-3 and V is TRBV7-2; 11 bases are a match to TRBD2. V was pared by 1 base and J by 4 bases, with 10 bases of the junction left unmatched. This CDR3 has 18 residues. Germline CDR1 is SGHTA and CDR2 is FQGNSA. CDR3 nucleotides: TGTGCCAGCAGCTTAGGGTACCGTAGCGGGGGGGCAGCAGATACGCAGTATTTT. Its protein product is CASSLGYRSGGAADTQYF.